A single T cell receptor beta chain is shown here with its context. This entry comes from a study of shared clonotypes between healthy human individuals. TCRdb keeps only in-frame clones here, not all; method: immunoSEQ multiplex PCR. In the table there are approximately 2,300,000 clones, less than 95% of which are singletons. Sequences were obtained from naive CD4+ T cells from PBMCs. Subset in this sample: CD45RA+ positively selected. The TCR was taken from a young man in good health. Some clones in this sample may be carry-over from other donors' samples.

For the CDR3, the DNA is TGTGCCAGCAGCTTTTCCCACGGCACTGAAGCTTTCTTT. It specifies CASSFSHGTEAFF. This rearrangement joins TRBV11-2 to TRBJ1-1; D is uncertain. The CDR3 covers 13 residues. Germline V gives CDR1 SGHAT, CDR2 FQNNGV. The V end lost 3 bases, the J end lost 4 bases, and 9 bases lay between the germline ends.